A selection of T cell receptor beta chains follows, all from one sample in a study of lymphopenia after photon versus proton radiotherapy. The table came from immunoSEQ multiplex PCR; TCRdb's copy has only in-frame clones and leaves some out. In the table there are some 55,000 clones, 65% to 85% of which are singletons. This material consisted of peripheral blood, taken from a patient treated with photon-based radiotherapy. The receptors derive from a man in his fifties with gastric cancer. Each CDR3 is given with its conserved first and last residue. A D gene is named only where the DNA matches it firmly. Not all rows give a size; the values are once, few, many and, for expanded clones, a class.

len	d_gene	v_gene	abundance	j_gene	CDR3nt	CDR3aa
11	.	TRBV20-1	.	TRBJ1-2	TGCAGTGCTAGCAAGGGGCAAGGCTACACCTTC	CSASKGQGYTF
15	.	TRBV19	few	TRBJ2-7	TGTGCCAGTAGTATTCGGGCAGCGGGCCCCTACGAGCAGTACTTC	CASSIRAAGPYEQYF
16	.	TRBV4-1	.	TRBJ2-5	TGCGCCAGCAGCCAAGGGAGGGGCGGTCGAAAGGAGACCCAGTACTTC	CASSQGRGGRKETQYF
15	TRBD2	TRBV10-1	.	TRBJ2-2	TGCGCCAGCAGTGAGTCTTCAGCGGGAGCCGGGGAGCTGTTTTTT	CASSESSAGAGELFF
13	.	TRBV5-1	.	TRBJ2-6	TGCGCCAGCAGGTTCTCTGGGGCCAACGTCCTGACTTTC	CASRFSGANVLTF
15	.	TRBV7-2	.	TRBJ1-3	TGTGCCAGCAGCTCCGGGGGCCGGGTCGGGGACACCATATATTTT	CASSSGGRVGDTIYF
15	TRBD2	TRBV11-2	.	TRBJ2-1	TGTGCCAGCAGTACTCTAGCGGTTTCCTACAATGAGCAGTTCTTC	CASSTLAVSYNEQFF
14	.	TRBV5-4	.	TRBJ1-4	TGTGCCAGCAGCCCAAACAGGGTTGGGGAAAAACTGTTTTTT	CASSPNRVGEKLFF
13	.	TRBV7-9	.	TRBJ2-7	TGTGCCAGCAGCCCAAAGGGGCCGTACGAGCAGTACTTC	CASSPKGPYEQYF
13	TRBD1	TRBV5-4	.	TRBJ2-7	TGTGCCAGCAGCAGGGGACAGGGCTACGAGCAGTACTTC	CASSRGQGYEQYF
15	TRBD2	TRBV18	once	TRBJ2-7	TGTGCCAGCTCACCGCGGACTAGCGGGAGCGACGAGCAGTACTTC	CASSPRTSGSDEQYF
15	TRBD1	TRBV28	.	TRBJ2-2	TGTGCCAGCAGTTCAGGGGGCGCACAGACCGGGGAGCTGTTTTTT	CASSSGGAQTGELFF
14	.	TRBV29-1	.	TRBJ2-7	TGCAGCGTTGAGCAAGGGCCTGGGGTCAACGAGCAGTACTTC	CSVEQGPGVNEQYF
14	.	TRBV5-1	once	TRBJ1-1	TGCGCCAGCAGCTCCGAGGGGAAGAACACTGAAGCTTTCTTT	CASSSEGKNTEAFF
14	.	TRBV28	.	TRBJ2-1	TGTGCCAGCAGTTCCTATCGTACGAACAATGAGCAGTTCTTC	CASSSYRTNNEQFF
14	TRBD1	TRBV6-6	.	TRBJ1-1	TGTGCCAGCGCCGGGACAGGGGATAACACTGAAGCTTTCTTT	CASAGTGDNTEAFF
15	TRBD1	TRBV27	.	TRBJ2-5	TGTGCCAGCAGTTCTGACAGGGGGTCGTGGGAGACCCAGTACTTC	CASSSDRGSWETQYF
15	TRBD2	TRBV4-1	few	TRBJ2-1	TGCGCCAGCAGTCCGACTAGCGGGAGGCTCAATGAGCAGTTCTTC	CASSPTSGRLNEQFF
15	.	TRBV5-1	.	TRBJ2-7	TGCGCCAGCAGCCGATTACAGGGTTCCCTCTCCGAGCAGTACTTC	CASSRLQGSLSEQYF
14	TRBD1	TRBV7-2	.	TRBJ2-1	TGTGCCAGCAGCTTCGACAGGGTTTACAATGAGCAGTTCTTC	CASSFDRVYNEQFF
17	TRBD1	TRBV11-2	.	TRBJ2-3	TGTGCCAGCACCCATAGTGGGGGGACAGGGATCACAGATACGCAGTATTTT	CASTHSGGTGITDTQYF
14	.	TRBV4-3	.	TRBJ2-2	TGCGCCAGCAGCCAGGCCGACCGCACCGGGGAGCTGTTTTTT	CASSQADRTGELFF
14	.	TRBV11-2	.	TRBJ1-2	TGTGCCAGCAGCTTAGCCTACGGGGGCTATGGCTACACCTTC	CASSLAYGGYGYTF
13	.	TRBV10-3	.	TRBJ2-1	TGTGCCATCAGCGAGCGGAACTACAATGAGCAGTTCTTC	CAISERNYNEQFF
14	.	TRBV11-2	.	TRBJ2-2	TGTGCCAGCAGAACCAGTTGGGAGGCCGGGGAGCTGTTTTTT	CASRTSWEAGELFF
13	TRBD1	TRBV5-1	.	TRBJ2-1	TGCGCCAGCAGCTGGGACAGGACTTACGGGCAGTTCTTC	CASSWDRTYGQFF
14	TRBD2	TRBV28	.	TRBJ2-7	TGTGCCAGCAGTTCTAGCGGGAGGTCCTACGAGCAGTACTTC	CASSSSGRSYEQYF
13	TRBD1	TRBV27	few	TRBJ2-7	TGTGCCAGCAGTGGGACAGGGGGGGACGAGCAGTACTTC	CASSGTGGDEQYF
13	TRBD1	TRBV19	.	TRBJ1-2	TGTGCCAGTAGCCCCCGGGACAGGGGCGGCTACACCTTC	CASSPRDRGGYTF
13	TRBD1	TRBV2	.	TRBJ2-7	TGTGCCAGCAGTTCAGGACAGGGTCTAGGGCAGTACTTC	CASSSGQGLGQYF
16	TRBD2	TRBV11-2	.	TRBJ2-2	TGTGCCAGCAGCTCCATTAGCGGGAGACGAACCGGGGAGCTGTTTTTT	CASSSISGRRTGELFF
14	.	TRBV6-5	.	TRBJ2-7	TGTGCCAGCAGTTACGGCTATAGCTCCTACGAGCAGTACTTC	CASSYGYSSYEQYF
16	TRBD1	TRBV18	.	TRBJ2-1	TGTGCCAGCTCACCACTGATGGGACAGGGGGTTAATGAGCAGTTCTTC	CASSPLMGQGVNEQFF
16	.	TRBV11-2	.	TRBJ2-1	TGTGCCAGCAGCTTAGTAGGCCAGGGCTCGTACAATGAGCAGTTCTTC	CASSLVGQGSYNEQFF
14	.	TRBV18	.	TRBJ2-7	TGTGCCAGCTCACCTCGAAGGACTGTCTACGAGCAGTACTTC	CASSPRRTVYEQYF
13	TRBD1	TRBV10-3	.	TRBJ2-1	TGTGCCATCAGTGAGACAGGGGTCAATGAGCAGTTCTTC	CAISETGVNEQFF
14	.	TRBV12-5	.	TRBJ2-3	TGTGCTAGTGGCCAAGACAGGCCCACAGATACGCAGTATTTT	CASGQDRPTDTQYF
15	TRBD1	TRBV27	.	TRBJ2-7	TGTGCCAGCAGGCTAAGACAGGGGGATCCCTACGAGCAGTACTTC	CASRLRQGDPYEQYF
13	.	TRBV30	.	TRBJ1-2	TGTGCCTGGAGTGTAGAAGCTAACTATGGCTACACCTTC	CAWSVEANYGYTF
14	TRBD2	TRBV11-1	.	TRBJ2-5	TGTGCCAGCAGCCCCCTGACTAGCAGAGAGACCCAGTACTTC	CASSPLTSRETQYF
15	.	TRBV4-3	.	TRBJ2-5	TGCGCCAGCAGCCAAGATTCAGCACGGGGAGAGACCCAGTACTTC	CASSQDSARGETQYF
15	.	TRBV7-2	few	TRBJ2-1	TGTGCCAGCAGCTTAGGATCTAGCAGTTACAATGAGCAGTTCTTC	CASSLGSSSYNEQFF
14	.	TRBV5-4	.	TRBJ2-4	TGTGCCAGCAGCCTGGGGGCTCCCGGGGACATTCAGTACTTC	CASSLGAPGDIQYF
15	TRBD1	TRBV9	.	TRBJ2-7	TGTGCCAGCAGCCCCGTGGACAGGGTGGTCTACGAGCAGTACTTC	CASSPVDRVVYEQYF